One and the same sample provided the 19 T cell receptor beta chains below, sequenced in a study of T cells in tumors after PD-1 blockade. The repertoire was sequenced with immunoSEQ multiplex PCR; TCRdb's copy has only in-frame clones and lacks some. The sample yields 45,000 to 60,000 clones, approximately 79% seen once. The sequencing used PBMCs, collected before anti-PD-1 therapy. The receptors derive from a human donor with advanced basal cell or squamous cell carcinoma (not recorded which).

This rearrangement joins TRBV11-3 to TRBJ2-1, with TRBD2 matching over 13 bases. Germline CDR1 is SGHNT and CDR2 is YENEEA. The CDR3 runs 15 residues. Trimming removed 5 bases from V and 4 bases from J; junction bases left unmatched: 2. The DNA for the CDR3 is TGTGCCAGCAGCAAACTAGCGGGAGGGTACAATGAGCAGTTCTTC. Translated, it gives CASSKLAGGYNEQFF.

The gene calls are TRBV7-2 and TRBJ2-5, with 11 nucleotides matching TRBD2. This CDR3 contains 18 residues. Germline CDR1 and CDR2: SGHTA and FQGNSA. With 4 bases clipped from V and 5 bases from J, the junction kept 15 bases outside the gene matches. CDR3 nucleotide sequence: TGTGCCAGCAGCTCCGGATTGCTAGCGGGGGGTCTAGCGGAGACCCAGTACTTC. Translation: CASSSGLLAGGLAETQYF.

This chain links TRBV24-1 with TRBJ1-2, with D hard to call. V shed 4 bases and J shed 5 bases, with 10 bases lying between them. The CDR3 runs 13 residues. Germline CDR1 KGHDR, CDR2 SFDVKD. The CDR3 region has the DNA TGTGCCACCAGTGACACCCGAGGGTATGGCTACACCTTC. Translated: CATSDTRGYGYTF.

The rearrangement links TRBV28 to TRBJ1-5, with D tentatively TRBD1 (5 bases). From germline, CDR1 is MDHEN and CDR2 SYDVKM. The CDR3 covers 15 residues. The V gene lost 6 bases and the J gene lost 3 bases, with 15 bases spanning the gap. Here the CDR3 DNA reads TGTGCCAGCAGCCCCACCGGAGGGGTCAATCAGCCCCAGCATTTT. Translated, it gives CASSPTGGVNQPQHF.

This clone was picked up a small number of times. The chain carries TRBV6-5 and TRBJ2-1; 13 bases match TRBD2. Trimming cost V 6 bases and J 7 bases; bases outside gene matches: 6. The length of the CDR3 is 15 residues. CDR1 MNHEY and CDR2 SVGAGI come from the germline V gene. This chain's CDR3 is CASRNPTSGGNEQFF. Written as DNA, the CDR3 is TGTGCCAGCAGGAACCCGACTAGCGGGGGGAATGAGCAGTTCTTC.

The chain couples TRBV6-2 or TRBV6-3 to TRBJ2-7, with TRBD1 matching over 7 bases. Germline CDR1 is MNHEY and CDR2 is SVGEGT. J was trimmed by 3 bases and V by 6 bases; bases with no gene match: 8. CDR3 length: 14 residues. CDR3 protein: CASSRTGPVYEQYF. The CDR3 DNA is TGTGCCAGCAGCCGGACAGGTCCCGTCTACGAGCAGTACTTC.

This clone was found a few times. J is TRBJ1-5 and V is TRBV7-2; D unclear. The CDR3 is 13 amino acids. V lost 1 base and J 4 bases, leaving 5 bases between the germline ends. Germline V gene sequence: CDR1 SGHTA, CDR2 FQGNSA. The CDR3 protein is CASSLDGNQPQHF. The CDR3 DNA reads as TGTGCCAGCAGCTTAGACGGAAATCAGCCCCAGCATTTT.

The chain employs TRBV18 and TRBJ2-7, with 9 nucleotides matching TRBD1. Germline CDR1 reads KGHSH; CDR2 reads LQKENI. The trim removed 4 bases at V and 2 bases at J, leaving 12 bases unmatched. The CDR3 is 17 residues long. The CDR3 loop reads CASSRYARTGEAYEQYF. The CDR3 nucleotides are TGTGCCAGCTCACGATATGCCCGGACAGGGGAGGCCTACGAGCAGTACTTC.

This sequence joins TRBV28 and TRBJ1-4; D is perhaps TRBD1 (5 bases). V was shortened by 8 bases and J by 2 bases, with 12 bases between the two germline ends. Germline V gene data show CDR1 as MDHEN and CDR2 as SYDVKM. This CDR3 is 14 amino acids long. This chain's CDR3 is CASGTWGTNEKLFF. The CDR3 DNA reads TGTGCCAGCGGGACCTGGGGGACTAATGAAAAACTGTTTTTT.

The chain has TRBV9 and TRBJ2-1, with 9 nucleotides matching TRBD2. Per germline, CDR1 SGDLS and CDR2 YYNGEE. V lost 4 bases to trimming and J lost 4 bases; unmatched junction nucleotides: 6. The CDR3 is 15 amino acids. The CDR3 region has the DNA TGTGCCAGCAGCTCCAGCGGGGGGCCTTACAATGAGCAGTTCTTC. Its translation is CASSSSGGPYNEQFF.

This chain links TRBV5-1 with TRBJ1-1; D not resolved. From germline, CDR1 is SGHRS and CDR2 YFSETQ. This CDR3 contains 15 residues. With 0 bases removed from V and 4 bases from J, the gap between germline ends came to 13 bases. CDR3 bases: TGCGCCAGCAGCTTGGAACGGTTGAAGGGCACTGAAGCTTTCTTT. It specifies CASSLERLKGTEAFF. The full variable domain, with the rest looked up from reference TRBV5-1 and TRBJ1-1, is KAGVTQTPRYLIKTRGQQVTLSCSPISGHRSVSWYQQTPGQGLQFLFEYFSETQRNKGNFPGRFSGRQFSNSRSEMNVSTLELGDSALYLCASSLERLKGTEAFFGQGTRLTVV.

The chain has TRBV27 and TRBJ1-6; D possibly corresponds to TRBD1 (6 bases). Germline V gene sequence: CDR1 MNHEY, CDR2 SMNVEV (reference sequence). CDR3 size: 16 residues. V gave up 2 bases and J gave up 0 bases, with 8 bases separating them. CDR3 nucleotide sequence: TGTGCCAGCAGTTTAACAGGGAGCTCCTATAATTCACCCCTCCACTTT. This encodes CASSLTGSSYNSPLHF.

The chain uses TRBV5-4 and TRBJ2-7; TRBD2 agrees at 10 bases. Per germline, CDR1 SGHNT and CDR2 YYREEE (reference sequence). This CDR3 has 15 amino acids. J was trimmed by 0 bases and V by 4 bases; bases with no gene match: 4. The CDR3 is CASSRAGGSSYEQYF. CDR3 coding DNA: TGTGCCAGCAGCCGAGCGGGAGGGAGCTCCTACGAGCAGTACTTC. The full variable domain, its missing parts supplied by reference TRBV5-4 and TRBJ2-7, is ETGVTQSPTHLIKTRGQQVTLRCSSQSGHNTVSWYQQALGQGPQFIFQYYREEENGRGNFPPRFSGLQFPNYSSELNVNALELDDSALYLCASSRAGGSSYEQYFGPGTRLTVT.

This clone was seen a handful of times. V gene TRBV4-1 combines with J gene TRBJ2-7; TRBD1 is a possible D gene (7 bases). V dropped 0 bases and J dropped 5 bases, with 11 bases sitting between them. The CDR3 sequence is 14 residues long. The germline gives CDR1 MGHRA, CDR2 YSYEKL. CDR3 in amino acids: CASSQDSRGDEQYF. In DNA form, the CDR3 reads TGCGCCAGCAGCCAAGATTCCAGGGGGGACGAGCAGTACTTC.

The V call is TRBV19, the J call TRBJ2-1, with TRBD1 identical over 10 bases. CDR3 length: 15 amino acids. Germline V gives CDR1 LNHDA, CDR2 SQIVND (reference sequence). Germline trimming cut 1 base from V and 7 bases from J; bases unmatched to any gene: 4. The CDR3 coding sequence is TGTGCCAGTAGTATAGGTGGACAGGGGGGGAATGAGCAGTTCTTC. Translating gives CASSIGGQGGNEQFF.

The table lists this clone with a few counts. The J gene is TRBJ1-1, the V gene TRBV4-2; a possible D gene is TRBD1 (5 bases). This CDR3 spans 12 amino acids. Germline V gene sequence: CDR1 LGHNA, CDR2 YNFKEQ. The V and J ends lost 4 bases and 4 bases respectively, with 7 bases between them. In DNA, the CDR3 is TGTGCCAGCAGCCGGGACTTCACTGAAGCTTTCTTT. It encodes CASSRDFTEAFF.

This chain links TRBV19 with TRBJ2-5; TRBD2 might be the D (7 bases). CDR3 length: 11 amino acids. The V end lost 10 bases, the J end lost 7 bases, and 13 bases lay between the germline ends. The germline V gene has CDR1 LNHDA and CDR2 SQIVND (reference sequence). In nucleotides, the CDR3 is TGTGCCACCGCGAGGGGGGGGACCCAGTACTTC. As protein: CATARGGTQYF.

CDR3 DNA: TGTGCCAGCAGCTCGGGGACTTTCTACAATGAGCAGTTCTTC. This translates into CASSSGTFYNEQFF. V usage is TRBV11-2 and J usage is TRBJ2-1; D possibly corresponds to TRBD2 (6 bases). Germline V lookup: CDR1 SGHAT, CDR2 FQNNGV. CDR3 size: 14 residues. The V end lost 4 bases, the J end lost 3 bases, and 10 bases lay between the germline ends.

The gene calls are TRBV19 and TRBJ1-2; D remains ambiguous. V gave up 5 bases and J gave up 2 bases, with 18 bases separating them. CDR3 length equals 16 residues. The germline V gene encodes CDR1 LNHDA and CDR2 SQIVND (reference sequence). In nucleotides, the CDR3 is TGTGCCAGTAGTCCCGTGGACCCCCGAGGGAACTATGGCTACACCTTC. This sequence encodes CASSPVDPRGNYGYTF.